A selection of T cell receptor beta chains follows, all from one sample in a study of cytomegalovirus exposure and HLA in healthy donors. Using immunoSEQ multiplex PCR, the repertoire was profiled, and TCRdb retains in-frame clones only, with some absent. The sample shows about 94,000 clones, 81% of them seen only once. Sequences were obtained from PBMCs. These receptors were collected from a human donor in good health. CDR3s include the opening cysteine and the closing phenylalanine or tryptophan. Each record gives: D gene, clone size, J gene, V gene, CDR3 protein, CDR3 DNA. D genes are given only for firm matches. Clone size is not always given. Where it is, it says once, few, many or a class for expanded clones.

D gene: -; clone size: once; J gene: TRBJ1-1; V gene: TRBV19; CDR3 protein: CASSIRALGRENTEAFF; CDR3 DNA: TGTGCCAGTAGTATAAGGGCACTAGGACGGGAGAACACTGAAGCTTTCTTT
D gene: TRBD2; clone size: -; J gene: TRBJ2-1; V gene: TRBV4-2; CDR3 protein: CASSQRHDDPGLARNEQFF; CDR3 DNA: TGTGCCAGCAGCCAGCGTCACGACGATCCGGGACTAGCTCGCAATGAGCAGTTCTTC
D gene: TRBD1; clone size: -; J gene: TRBJ2-7; V gene: TRBV5-1; CDR3 protein: CASSTRTGDEQYF; CDR3 DNA: TGCGCCAGCAGCACCAGGACAGGGGACGAGCAGTACTTC
D gene: -; clone size: -; J gene: TRBJ2-7; V gene: TRBV18; CDR3 protein: CASSAGAGNEQYF; CDR3 DNA: TGTGCCAGCTCCGCGGGGGCAGGGAACGAGCAGTACTTC
D gene: TRBD2; clone size: -; J gene: TRBJ2-1; V gene: TRBV6-5; CDR3 protein: CASSASGSSSFF; CDR3 DNA: TGTGCCAGCAGTGCTAGCGGGAGTAGTTCGTTCTTC
D gene: TRBD2; clone size: once; J gene: TRBJ2-1; V gene: TRBV4-3; CDR3 protein: CASSQPGLAGVGIYNEQFF; CDR3 DNA: TGCGCCAGCAGCCAACCGGGACTAGCGGGAGTTGGGATTTACAATGAGCAGTTCTTC
D gene: -; clone size: once; J gene: TRBJ2-7; V gene: TRBV10-1; CDR3 protein: CASFVQKTYEQYF; CDR3 DNA: TGCGCCAGCTTCGTACAGAAGACCTACGAGCAGTACTTC
D gene: TRBD2; clone size: -; J gene: TRBJ2-7; V gene: TRBV14; CDR3 protein: CASSWGLAGGGEQYF; CDR3 DNA: TGTGCCAGCAGCTGGGGACTAGCGGGAGGAGGCGAGCAGTACTTC
D gene: -; clone size: -; J gene: TRBJ1-1; V gene: TRBV4-1; CDR3 protein: CASSQDTGSTEAFF; CDR3 DNA: TGCGCCAGCAGCCAAGATACGGGGTCCACTGAAGCTTTCTTT
D gene: -; clone size: -; J gene: TRBJ2-7; V gene: TRBV19; CDR3 protein: CASSLGRPRSYEQYF; CDR3 DNA: TGTGCCAGTAGTCTAGGACGCCCGAGGAGCTACGAGCAGTACTTC
D gene: -; clone size: -; J gene: TRBJ1-5; V gene: TRBV27; CDR3 protein: CASSLAGVHQPQHF; CDR3 DNA: TGTGCCAGCAGTTTAGCGGGGGTGCATCAGCCCCAGCATTTT
D gene: -; clone size: -; J gene: TRBJ1-5; V gene: TRBV5-5; CDR3 protein: CASSLVGGGQPQHF; CDR3 DNA: TGTGCCAGCAGCTTGGTAGGGGGGGGCCAGCCCCAGCATTTT
D gene: -; clone size: -; J gene: TRBJ1-5; V gene: TRBV7-2; CDR3 protein: CASSLEGYSNQPQHF; CDR3 DNA: TGTGCCAGCAGCCTCGAGGGCTATAGCAATCAGCCCCAGCATTTT
D gene: TRBD1; clone size: -; J gene: TRBJ2-3; V gene: TRBV5-1; CDR3 protein: CASSKTPTGADTQYF; CDR3 DNA: TGCGCCAGCAGCAAGACCCCAACAGGGGCAGATACGCAGTATTTT
D gene: TRBD2; clone size: -; J gene: TRBJ2-3; V gene: TRBV5-1; CDR3 protein: CASSPRPSGADTDTQYF; CDR3 DNA: TGCGCCAGCAGCCCTAGACCGAGCGGGGCGGACACAGATACGCAGTATTTT
D gene: TRBD2; clone size: -; J gene: TRBJ2-2; V gene: TRBV2; CDR3 protein: CASRETSGNTGELFF; CDR3 DNA: TGTGCCAGCAGGGAGACTAGCGGGAACACCGGGGAGCTGTTTTTT
D gene: TRBD1; clone size: -; J gene: TRBJ2-7; V gene: TRBV4-3; CDR3 protein: CASSPGQTYEQYF; CDR3 DNA: TGCGCCAGCAGCCCGGGACAGACCTACGAGCAGTACTTC
D gene: TRBD1; clone size: -; J gene: TRBJ1-2; V gene: TRBV6-6; CDR3 protein: CASSYSPRQGAGGYTF; CDR3 DNA: TGTGCCAGCAGTTACTCCCCGAGACAGGGGGCAGGGGGCTACACCTTC
D gene: TRBD1; clone size: -; J gene: TRBJ1-2; V gene: TRBV5-1; CDR3 protein: CASSLADLTGDGYTF; CDR3 DNA: TGCGCCAGCAGCTTGGCCGATTTGACAGGGGATGGCTACACCTTC
D gene: -; clone size: -; J gene: TRBJ1-1; V gene: TRBV20-1; CDR3 protein: CSAPRQGEAFF; CDR3 DNA: TGCAGTGCTCCAAGACAAGGTGAAGCTTTCTTT
D gene: -; clone size: -; J gene: TRBJ1-2; V gene: TRBV30; CDR3 protein: CAWSYRDIFNYGYTF; CDR3 DNA: TGTGCCTGGAGCTACCGGGACATTTTTAACTATGGCTACACCTTC
D gene: -; clone size: -; J gene: TRBJ2-6; V gene: TRBV5-1; CDR3 protein: CASEGTGANVLTF; CDR3 DNA: TGCGCCAGCGAGGGCACTGGGGCCAACGTCCTGACTTTC
D gene: TRBD2; clone size: once; J gene: TRBJ2-1; V gene: TRBV15; CDR3 protein: CATSSWTSGYYNEQFF; CDR3 DNA: TGTGCCACCAGCAGCTGGACTAGCGGGTACTACAATGAGCAGTTCTTC
D gene: -; clone size: few; J gene: TRBJ2-5; V gene: TRBV2; CDR3 protein: CASKEEETQYF; CDR3 DNA: TGTGCCAGCAAGGAGGAAGAGACCCAGTACTTC
D gene: -; clone size: once; J gene: TRBJ1-2; V gene: TRBV9; CDR3 protein: CASSVGGGNYGYTF; CDR3 DNA: TGTGCCAGCAGCGTAGGGGGAGGGAACTATGGCTACACCTTC
D gene: -; clone size: -; J gene: TRBJ2-1; V gene: TRBV5-5; CDR3 protein: CASSLTQGRFTYNEQFF; CDR3 DNA: TGTGCCAGCAGCTTGACACAGGGAAGGTTCACCTACAATGAGCAGTTCTTC
D gene: TRBD1; clone size: -; J gene: TRBJ2-2; V gene: TRBV7-9; CDR3 protein: CASETGENTGELFF; CDR3 DNA: TGTGCCAGCGAGACAGGGGAGAACACCGGGGAGCTGTTTTTT
D gene: -; clone size: -; J gene: TRBJ2-2; V gene: TRBV9; CDR3 protein: CASSVFSVGELFF; CDR3 DNA: TGTGCCAGCAGCGTCTTTAGCGTCGGGGAGCTGTTTTTT
D gene: -; clone size: -; J gene: TRBJ1-6; V gene: TRBV9; CDR3 protein: CASSVEGLNSPLHF; CDR3 DNA: TGTGCCAGCAGCGTGGAAGGACTTAATTCACCCCTCCACTTT
D gene: -; clone size: -; J gene: TRBJ2-7; V gene: TRBV29-1; CDR3 protein: CSVEVGAASSYEQYF; CDR3 DNA: TGCAGCGTTGAGGTTGGGGCGGCAAGCTCCTACGAGCAGTACTTC
D gene: TRBD2; clone size: once; J gene: TRBJ2-1; V gene: TRBV6-1; CDR3 protein: CASAGGVAWYEQFF; CDR3 DNA: TGTGCCAGCGCCGGGGGGGTAGCCTGGTATGAGCAGTTCTTC
D gene: -; clone size: -; J gene: TRBJ1-1; V gene: TRBV7-2; CDR3 protein: CASSLWGEGSGIEAFF; CDR3 DNA: TGTGCCAGCAGCTTATGGGGGGAGGGGTCTGGGATTGAAGCTTTCTTT
D gene: -; clone size: -; J gene: TRBJ1-2; V gene: TRBV25-1; CDR3 protein: CASSGPGYGYTF; CDR3 DNA: TGTGCCAGCAGTGGCCCCGGGTATGGCTACACCTTC
D gene: -; clone size: -; J gene: TRBJ1-6; V gene: TRBV7-9; CDR3 protein: CASISGEGLNSPLHF; CDR3 DNA: TGTGCCAGCATTTCGGGAGAGGGACTTAATTCACCCCTCCACTTT
D gene: -; clone size: -; J gene: TRBJ2-1; V gene: TRBV7-9; CDR3 protein: CASSSREAYNEQFF; CDR3 DNA: TGTGCCAGCAGCTCTAGGGAGGCCTACAATGAGCAGTTCTTC
D gene: TRBD2; clone size: -; J gene: TRBJ2-2; V gene: TRBV4-2; CDR3 protein: CASSQGLAGGANGELFF; CDR3 DNA: TGTGCCAGCAGCCAAGGACTAGCGGGGGGAGCGAACGGGGAGCTGTTTTTT
D gene: -; clone size: -; J gene: TRBJ1-3; V gene: TRBV30; CDR3 protein: CAWSVRAGNTIYF; CDR3 DNA: TGTGCCTGGAGTGTACGAGCTGGAAACACCATATATTTT
D gene: -; clone size: -; J gene: TRBJ2-1; V gene: TRBV7-2; CDR3 protein: CASSLGGSPSYNEQFF; CDR3 DNA: TGTGCCAGCAGCTTAGGTGGGAGCCCGTCCTACAATGAGCAGTTCTTC
D gene: -; clone size: -; J gene: TRBJ2-5; V gene: TRBV5-4; CDR3 protein: CASSLASETQYF; CDR3 DNA: TGTGCCAGCAGCTTGGCGTCGGAGACCCAGTACTTC
D gene: -; clone size: -; J gene: TRBJ1-1; V gene: TRBV6-1; CDR3 protein: CASTLVAEAFF; CDR3 DNA: TGTGCCAGCACCCTAGTGGCTGAAGCTTTCTTT
D gene: -; clone size: -; J gene: TRBJ2-5; V gene: TRBV28; CDR3 protein: CAGRHRDQETQYF; CDR3 DNA: TGTGCCGGACGCCACAGGGACCAAGAGACCCAGTACTTC
D gene: TRBD1; clone size: -; J gene: TRBJ2-1; V gene: TRBV7-9; CDR3 protein: CASNPGQGYNEQFF; CDR3 DNA: TGTGCCAGCAATCCGGGACAGGGTTACAATGAGCAGTTCTTC
D gene: -; clone size: -; J gene: TRBJ1-1; V gene: TRBV5-1; CDR3 protein: CASSLEGRQGEAFF; CDR3 DNA: TGCGCCAGCAGCTTGGAGGGAAGGCAGGGGGAAGCTTTCTTT
D gene: TRBD2; clone size: -; J gene: TRBJ2-1; V gene: TRBV11-1; CDR3 protein: CASSQSTSDEQFF; CDR3 DNA: TGTGCCAGCAGCCAAAGCACTAGCGATGAGCAGTTCTTC
D gene: -; clone size: -; J gene: TRBJ2-1; V gene: TRBV29-1; CDR3 protein: CSVGERLDYNEQFF; CDR3 DNA: TGCAGCGTTGGTGAGCGTCTAGACTACAATGAGCAGTTCTTC
D gene: -; clone size: -; J gene: TRBJ2-3; V gene: TRBV7-6; CDR3 protein: CASSPRDLRGDTQYF; CDR3 DNA: TGTGCCAGCAGCCCACGGGACTTACGGGGGGATACGCAGTATTTT
D gene: -; clone size: -; J gene: TRBJ2-7; V gene: TRBV6-6; CDR3 protein: CASSYTSSYEQYF; CDR3 DNA: TGTGCCAGCAGTTATACAAGCTCCTACGAGCAGTACTTC
D gene: -; clone size: -; J gene: TRBJ2-7; V gene: TRBV2; CDR3 protein: CASSAGGKNLYEQYF; CDR3 DNA: TGTGCCAGCAGTGCCGGGGGAAAGAACCTCTACGAGCAGTACTTC
D gene: -; clone size: once; J gene: TRBJ2-3; V gene: TRBV6-1; CDR3 protein: CASSDLTGSPDTQYF; CDR3 DNA: TGTGCCAGCAGTGACTTAACAGGGAGCCCAGATACGCAGTATTTT
D gene: -; clone size: -; J gene: TRBJ2-1; V gene: TRBV5-6; CDR3 protein: CASSQSSSDNEQFF; CDR3 DNA: TGTGCCAGCAGCCAATCCTCTTCGGACAATGAGCAGTTCTTC
D gene: TRBD2; clone size: -; J gene: TRBJ2-5; V gene: TRBV5-4; CDR3 protein: CASSLTSGVQETQYF; CDR3 DNA: TGTGCCAGCAGCTTGACTAGCGGGGTGCAAGAGACCCAGTACTTC
D gene: TRBD2; clone size: -; J gene: TRBJ2-7; V gene: TRBV28; CDR3 protein: CASSLKREAGDEQYF; CDR3 DNA: TGTGCCAGCAGCTTAAAGCGGGAGGCGGGGGACGAGCAGTACTTC
D gene: TRBD1; clone size: -; J gene: TRBJ1-3; V gene: TRBV12-5; CDR3 protein: CASGQTGASGNTIYF; CDR3 DNA: TGTGCTAGTGGCCAGACAGGGGCCTCTGGAAACACCATATATTTT